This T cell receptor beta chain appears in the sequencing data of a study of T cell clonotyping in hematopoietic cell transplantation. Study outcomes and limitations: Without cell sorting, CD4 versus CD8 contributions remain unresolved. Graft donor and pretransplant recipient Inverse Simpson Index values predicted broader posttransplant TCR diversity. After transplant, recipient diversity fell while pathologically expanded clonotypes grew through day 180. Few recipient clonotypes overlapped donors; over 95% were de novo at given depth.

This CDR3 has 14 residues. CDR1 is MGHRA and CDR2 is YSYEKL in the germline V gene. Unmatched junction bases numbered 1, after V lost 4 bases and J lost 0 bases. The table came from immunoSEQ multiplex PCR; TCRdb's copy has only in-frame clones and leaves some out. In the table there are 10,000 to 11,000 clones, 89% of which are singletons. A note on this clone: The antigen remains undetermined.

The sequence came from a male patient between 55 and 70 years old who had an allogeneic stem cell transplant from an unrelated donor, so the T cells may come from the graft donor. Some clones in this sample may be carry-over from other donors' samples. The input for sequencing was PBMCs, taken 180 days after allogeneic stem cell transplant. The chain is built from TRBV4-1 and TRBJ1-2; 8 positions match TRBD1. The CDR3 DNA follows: TGCGCCAGCAGCCGGGACAGGACTAACTATGGCTACACCTTC. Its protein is CASSRDRTNYGYTF.